This TCR beta chain was observed in a study of cytomegalovirus exposure and HLA in healthy donors. Study overall: Inside one of the first data releases sat about 85 million unique TCRs taken from HLA-typed donors.

Germline CDR1 reads MRHNA; CDR2 reads SNTAGT. Losses at the gene ends were 10 bases for V and 6 bases for J; bases not matched to a gene: 8. The CDR3 contains 13 residues. Primers included in the PCR were 60 Vbeta and 13 Jbeta primers. Profiling relied on immunoSEQ multiplex PCR, and the TCRdb table lists in-frame clones only, not all of them. The sample holds about 130,000 clones, roughly 70% seen once. A note on this clone: What it binds is not known.

Findings of the study overall: Highly shared sequence variants in one cluster were likely a sequencing artifact.

The chain has TRBV6-4 and TRBJ2-2, with 7 bases identical to TRBD1. This receptor was identified in a young man in good health and CMV-seropositive. The sequenced sample consisted of PBMCs. CDR3 coding DNA: TGTGCCACCCGACAGGGTTGGGCCGGGGAGCTGTTTTTT. Its translation: CATRQGWAGELFF.